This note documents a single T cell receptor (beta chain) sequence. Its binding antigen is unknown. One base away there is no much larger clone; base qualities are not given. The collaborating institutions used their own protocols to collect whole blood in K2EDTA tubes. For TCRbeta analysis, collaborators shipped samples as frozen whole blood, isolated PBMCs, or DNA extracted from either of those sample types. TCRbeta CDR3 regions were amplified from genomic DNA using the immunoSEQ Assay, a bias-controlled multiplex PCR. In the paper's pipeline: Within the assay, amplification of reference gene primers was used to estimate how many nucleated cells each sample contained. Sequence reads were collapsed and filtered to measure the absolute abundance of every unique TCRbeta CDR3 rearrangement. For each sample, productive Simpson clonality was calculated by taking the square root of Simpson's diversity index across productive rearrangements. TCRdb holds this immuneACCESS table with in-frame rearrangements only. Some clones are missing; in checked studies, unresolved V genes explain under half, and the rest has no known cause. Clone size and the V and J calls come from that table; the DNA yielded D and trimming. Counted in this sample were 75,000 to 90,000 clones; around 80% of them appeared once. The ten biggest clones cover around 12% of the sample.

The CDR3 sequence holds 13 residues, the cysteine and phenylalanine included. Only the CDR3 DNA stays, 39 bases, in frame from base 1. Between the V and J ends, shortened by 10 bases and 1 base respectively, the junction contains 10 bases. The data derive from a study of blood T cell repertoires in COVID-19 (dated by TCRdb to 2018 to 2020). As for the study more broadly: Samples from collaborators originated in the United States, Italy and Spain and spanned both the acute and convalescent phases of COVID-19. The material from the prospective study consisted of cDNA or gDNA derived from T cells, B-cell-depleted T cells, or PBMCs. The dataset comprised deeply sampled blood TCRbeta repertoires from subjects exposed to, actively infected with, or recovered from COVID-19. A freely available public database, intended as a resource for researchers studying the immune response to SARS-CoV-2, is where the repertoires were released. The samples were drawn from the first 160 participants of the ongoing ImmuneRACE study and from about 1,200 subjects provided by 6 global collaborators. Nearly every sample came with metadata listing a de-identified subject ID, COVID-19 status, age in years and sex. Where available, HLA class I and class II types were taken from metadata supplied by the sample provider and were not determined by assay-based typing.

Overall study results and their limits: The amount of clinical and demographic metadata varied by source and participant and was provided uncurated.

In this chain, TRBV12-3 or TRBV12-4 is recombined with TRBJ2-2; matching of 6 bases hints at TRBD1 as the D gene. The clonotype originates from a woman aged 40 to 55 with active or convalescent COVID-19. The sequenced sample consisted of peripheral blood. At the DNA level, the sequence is TGTGCCAACTCACAGGGGAACACCGGGGAGCTGTTTTTT. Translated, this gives CANSQGNTGELFF.